The clone carrying this T cell receptor beta chain has only a few counts. The data stem from a study of regulatory T cells in long-lasting Graves disease. Assembly of TCR beta libraries relied on iRepertoire HTBI primers together with Arm-PCR of CDR3 regions. TCRdb re-called the multiplex PCR reads through MiXCR, storing one row per CDR3 protein. The table has 400,000 to 500,000 distinct CDR3 sequences, 21% seen once. Germline assignment: CDR1 MGHRA and CDR2 YSYEKL. The ends were cut back, 1 base at V and 7 bases at J, with 7 bases in the middle. This CDR3 comprises 13 residues. Regarding time point: persistent/refractory GD, antithyroid drugs over 5 years with positive TRAb. PBMC RNA served as the TCR library source. Criteria from the American Thyroid Association guidelines were applied to diagnose Graves' disease.

The chain combines TRBV4-1 with TRBJ2-2, with unresolved D. Sequencing used peripheral blood mononuclear cells (PBMCs), obtained when the disease was refractory, from a patient treated with antithyroid drugs. This TCR was recovered from a female donor with Graves disease. CDR3 sequence reads: CASSQVLGGELFF. CDR3 sequence (DNA): TGCGCCAGCAGCCAAGTACTTGGCGGGGAGCTGTTTTTT.